This entry describes one T cell receptor (beta chain). The sample is drawn from a study of blood T cell repertoires in COVID-19. Turning to the study itself: COVID-19 samples collected from the United States, Italy and Spain covered acute and convalescent phases. The cDNA or gDNA used as material had been derived from T cells, B-cell-depleted T cells, or PBMCs.

This CDR3 has 16 residues. Deletions cut 2 bases from V and 5 bases from J, with 16 bases between. CDR1 and CDR2 from the germline V gene are SGHDT and YYEEEE. Authors' methods: Cell counts per sample came from amplifying reference gene primers. Libraries were prepared by immunoSEQ multiplex PCR; TCRdb keeps only in-frame clonotypes and omits some of them. From that table come the V and J calls and clone size; the DNA was used to work out D and trimming. The sample gives some 240,000 clones, roughly 80% of which show up once; 5.2% is in the top ten. The sequencing sample was made of peripheral blood. The sequence came from a woman in her 70s with COVID-19, enrolled during active disease. The genes are TRBV5-6 and TRBJ1-4, with unresolved D. CDR3 nucleotides: TGTGCCAGCAGCTTAAGCGGGCCAGGACTAAATGAAAAACTGTTTTTT. Protein: CASSLSGPGLNEKLFF.